The source of this T cell receptor (beta chain) is a study of blood T cell repertoires in COVID-19. Whole-study context: COVID-19 samples, acute and convalescent, were from the United States, Italy and Spain.

Some clones are missing from TCRdb's copy, which holds only in-frame ones; the method was immunoSEQ multiplex PCR. Among 140,000 to 150,000 clones listed, 88% were seen once. Unmatched junction bases numbered 16, after V lost 3 bases and J lost 8 bases. The CDR3 extends over 17 amino acids. Germline V gene sequence: CDR1 KGHDR, CDR2 SFDVKD. The sequencing input was PBMCs or T cells enriched from blood (not recorded which). This chain connects TRBV24-1 to TRBJ1-2; 8 positions agree with TRBD1. This receptor was identified in a woman aged 25 to 45 with acute COVID-19. CDR3 in amino acids: CATSDGTEDRVRRGYTF. In nucleotides, the CDR3 is TGTGCCACCAGTGATGGCACGGAGGACAGGGTCAGACGCGGCTACACCTTC.